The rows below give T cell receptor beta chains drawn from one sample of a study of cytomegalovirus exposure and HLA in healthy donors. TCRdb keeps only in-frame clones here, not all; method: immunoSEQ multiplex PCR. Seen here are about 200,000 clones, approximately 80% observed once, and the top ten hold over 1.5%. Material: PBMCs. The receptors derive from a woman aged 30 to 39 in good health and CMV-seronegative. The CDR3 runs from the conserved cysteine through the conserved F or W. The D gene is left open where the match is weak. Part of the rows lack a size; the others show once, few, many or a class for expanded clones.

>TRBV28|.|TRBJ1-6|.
CASSLPGSPLHF
TGTGCCAGCAGTTTACCCGGTTCACCCCTCCACTTT
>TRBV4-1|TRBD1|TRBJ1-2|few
CASSQARQQGAYGYTF
TGTGCCAGCAGCCAAGCAAGGCAGCAGGGGGCCTATGGCTACACCTTC
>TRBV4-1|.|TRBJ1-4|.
CASSQEWASATNEKLFF
TGCGCCAGCAGCCAAGAGTGGGCCTCGGCAACTAATGAAAAACTGTTTTTT
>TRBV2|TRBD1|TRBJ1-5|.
CASSGPGQPSNQPQHF
TGTGCCAGCAGTGGACCGGGACAGCCTAGCAATCAGCCCCAGCATTTT
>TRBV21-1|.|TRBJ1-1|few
CASSFRTRTGGMNTEAFF
TGTGCCAGCAGCTTTCGAACTCGGACAGGGGGGATGAACACTGAAGCTTTCTTT
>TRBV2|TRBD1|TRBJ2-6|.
CAREGTASSGANVLTF
TGTGCCAGAGAAGGGACAGCTAGCTCTGGGGCCAACGTCCTGACTTTC
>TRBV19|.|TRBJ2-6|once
CASTRQAGANVLTF
TGTGCCAGTACCCGGCAGGCTGGGGCCAACGTCCTGACTTTC
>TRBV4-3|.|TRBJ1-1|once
CASSQDRGGVNTEAFF
TGCGCCAGCAGCCAAGATCGGGGGGGGGTGAACACTGAAGCTTTCTTT
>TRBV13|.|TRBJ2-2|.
CASSLGFWRLEISGTGELFF
TGTGCCAGCAGCTTAGGGTTTTGGCGGCTAGAGATCTCCGGCACCGGGGAGCTGTTTTTT
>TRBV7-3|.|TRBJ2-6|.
CASSPSSGANVLTF
TGTGCCAGCAGCCCCAGCTCTGGGGCCAACGTCCTGACTTTC
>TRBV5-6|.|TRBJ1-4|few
CASSFQGNEKLFF
TGTGCCAGCAGCTTCCAGGGGAATGAAAAACTGTTTTTT
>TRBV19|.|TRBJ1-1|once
CASSIQGVWTEAFF
TGTGCCAGTAGTATACAGGGCGTCTGGACTGAAGCTTTCTTT
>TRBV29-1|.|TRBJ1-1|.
CSGDTMNTEAFF
TGCAGCGGGGACACTATGAACACTGAAGCTTTCTTT